The 17 T cell receptor beta chains listed next were all sequenced from one sample in a study of T cell responses to AZD1222 COVID-19 vaccine. Clones were read by immunoSEQ multiplex PCR, and TCRdb kept only the in-frame ones, dropping some. The sample records about 82,000 clones, around 87% being singletons. This sample comprised peripheral blood, obtained 28 days after the second AZD1222 dose. Source of these receptors: an adult who received the AZD1222 COVID-19 vaccine.

This clone showed up just a few times. The chain uses TRBV27 and TRBJ1-6, with D possibly TRBD1 on 6 matching bases. Germline lookup yields CDR1 MNHEY and CDR2 SMNVEV (reference sequence). Trimming removed 5 bases at V and 5 bases at J, with 16 bases between. This CDR3 spans 16 amino acids. The CDR3, as DNA: TGTGCCAGCAGTACCCGGACAGCCTTTAATAATTCACCCCTCCACTTT. It translates to CASSTRTAFNNSPLHF.

The chain recombines TRBV10-2 with TRBJ1-4, with 10 nucleotides matching TRBD1. The length of the CDR3 is 15 residues. CDR1 WSHSY and CDR2 SAAADI come from the germline V gene. J was trimmed by 8 bases and V by 6 bases; bases with no gene match: 9. CDR3 in amino acids: CASSGGTGADEKLFF. In nucleotides, the CDR3 is TGCGCCAGCAGCGGAGGGACAGGGGCCGACGAAAAACTGTTTTTT.

The rearrangement uses TRBV5-1 and TRBJ2-7; 9 bases line up with TRBD1. The CDR3 runs to 14 residues. V gave up 4 bases and J gave up 1 base; unmatched junction bases: 3. Germline CDR1 SGHRS, CDR2 YFSETQ. The CDR3 sequence: CASSIGTGSYEQYF. The CDR3 coding sequence is TGCGCCAGCAGCATAGGGACAGGGTCCTACGAGCAGTACTTC.

The gene calls are TRBV28 and TRBJ2-3; tentatively, D is TRBD1 or TRBD2 (5 bases each). Trimming pared 6 bases from V and 4 bases from J, leaving 11 bases between. The CDR3 runs 13 residues. CDR1 and CDR2 from the germline V gene are MDHEN and SYDVKM. Written as DNA, the CDR3 is TGTGCCAGCAGGGGGGTCGGCCCAGATACGCAGTATTTT. It translates to CASRGVGPDTQYF.

This clone appeared a single time. V gene TRBV3-1 (or the pseudogene TRBV3-2) combines with J gene TRBJ1-5; D may be TRBD1 (5 bases). Germline lookup yields CDR1 LGHDT and CDR2 YNNKEL (reference sequence). Trimming took 1 base from V and 2 from J, leaving 9 bases between them. The CDR3 totals 15 residues. The CDR3 loop is CASSQGTPGNQPQHF. CDR3 DNA sequence: TGTGCCAGCAGCCAAGGGACACCAGGCAATCAGCCCCAGCATTTT.

The chain has TRBV2 and TRBJ2-3; TRBD1 agrees at 11 bases. The J segment lost 3 bases and the V segment lost 6 bases, leaving 8 bases of the junction unmatched. This CDR3 has 16 amino acids. From germline, CDR1 is SNHLY and CDR2 FYNNEI. The CDR3 sequence is CASRAGTGGLTDTQYF. CDR3 nucleotide sequence: TGTGCCAGCAGGGCCGGGACAGGGGGACTGACAGATACGCAGTATTTT.

The rearrangement uses TRBV10-2 and TRBJ1-1; 9 nucleotides match TRBD1. Germline CDR1 reads WSHSY; CDR2 reads SAAADI. V gave up 4 bases and J gave up 4 bases; unmatched junction bases: 16. CDR3 size: 18 residues. DNA of the CDR3: TGCGCCAGCAGTGGGCTCCGGGACAGGGACCCAGAGGGCACTGAAGCTTTCTTT. Residues: CASSGLRDRDPEGTEAFF.

V is TRBV6-5 and J is TRBJ1-1; D possibly corresponds to TRBD1 (6 bases). This CDR3 comprises 14 residues. Per the germline V gene, CDR1 is MNHEY and CDR2 is SVGAGI. V was pared by 6 bases and J by 6 bases, with 17 bases between. CDR3 coding DNA: TGTGCCAGCAGGGAGGGGGGGGTGAAGCCTGAAGCTTTCTTT. Protein product: CASREGGVKPEAFF.

This clone was seen more than once but under ten times. CDR3 nucleotides: TGCAGCGTTGAAATTTACGGCAGGGGAACGGATGGCTACACCTTC. Translated: CSVEIYGRGTDGYTF. The V gene is TRBV29-1, the J gene TRBJ1-2; TRBD1 is a possible D gene (6 bases). Germline CDR1 is SQVTM and CDR2 is ANQGSEA. The CDR3 length is 15 residues. V was pared by 2 bases and J by 6 bases, with 19 bases between.

This clone was seen a few times. CDR3: CASSFSGRQGLNTEAFF. CDR3 coding DNA: TGTGCCAGCAGCTTTTCGGGAAGACAGGGACTGAACACTGAAGCTTTCTTT. The rearrangement joins TRBV27 to TRBJ1-1; 7 nucleotides match TRBD1. The CDR3 sequence is 17 residues long. V gave up 6 bases and J gave up 0 bases; unmatched junction bases: 13. Germline V gives CDR1 MNHEY, CDR2 SMNVEV (reference sequence).

The V gene is TRBV19, the J gene TRBJ1-5, with D hard to call. CDR3 length equals 13 residues. The germline V and J ends were trimmed by 6 bases and 6 bases, with 12 bases remaining between them. The germline gives CDR1 LNHDA, CDR2 SQIVND (reference sequence). CDR3 in DNA: TGTGCCAGTAGGCTATCAGTACCTCAGCCCCAGCATTTT. This translates into CASRLSVPQPQHF.

The chain uses TRBV9 and TRBJ1-4; no reliable D call. This CDR3 contains 20 residues. Trimming cost V 0 bases and J 1 base, with 22 bases left between them. Germline loops: CDR1 SGDLS, CDR2 YYNGEE. CDR3 loop: CASSVDFVQAGVVTNEKLFF. The CDR3 DNA is TGTGCCAGCAGCGTAGATTTTGTCCAGGCGGGCGTGGTAACTAATGAAAAACTGTTTTTT.

The chain uses TRBV5-1 and TRBJ1-1; D not certain. This CDR3 has 13 amino acids. The V and J ends lost 0 bases and 0 bases respectively, with 3 bases between them. Per germline, CDR1 SGHRS and CDR2 YFSETQ. Written as DNA, the CDR3 is TGCGCCAGCAGCTTGGGGGTGAACACTGAAGCTTTCTTT. This gives the protein CASSLGVNTEAFF.

The chain couples TRBV25-1 to TRBJ1-3, with TRBD1 matching 10 bases. After removal of 3 bases from V and 4 bases from J, the junction contained 6 bases not matched to a gene. Germline V gene lookup returns CDR1 MGHDK and CDR2 SYGVNS. There are 16 residues in the CDR3. Here the CDR3 reads CASSDHGTGAGNTIYF. CDR3 nucleotide sequence: TGTGCCAGCAGTGACCACGGGACAGGGGCCGGAAACACCATATATTTT.

This chain links TRBV30 with TRBJ1-6; D is perhaps TRBD1 (6 bases). The CDR3 loop spans 13 amino acids. V lost 3 bases, J lost 8 bases, and 11 bases lay in between. Germline V CDR1 and CDR2: GTSNPN, SVGIG (reference sequence). This CDR3 is CAWSPGAYSPLHF. The DNA for the CDR3 is TGTGCCTGGAGCCCGGGGGCTTATTCACCCCTCCACTTT.

The chain uses TRBV5-1 and TRBJ1-5, with D uncertain. The CDR3 has 15 amino acids. The V and J ends lost 0 bases and 2 bases respectively, with 9 bases between them. In germline, CDR1 is SGHRS, CDR2 YFSETQ. CDR3 nucleotide sequence: TGCGCCAGCAGCTTGGAAGGAATAGGCAATCAGCCCCAGCATTTT. Encoded protein: CASSLEGIGNQPQHF.

This chain joins TRBV11-1 and TRBJ2-7, with 7 bases identical to TRBD1. J was trimmed by 3 bases and V by 3 bases; bases with no gene match: 2. This CDR3 has 13 amino acids. CDR1 is SGHAT and CDR2 is FQDESV in the germline V gene (reference sequence). As DNA, the CDR3 is TGTGCCAGCAGCTTTCAGGGGGACTACGAGCAGTACTTC. Amino acid sequence: CASSFQGDYEQYF. Based on the CDR3 plus reference TRBV11-1 and TRBJ2-7, the full variable domain is EAEVAQSPRYKITEKSQAVAFWCDPISGHATLYWYRQILGQGPELLVQFQDESVVDDSQLPKDRFSAERLKGVDSTLKIQPAELGDSAMYLCASSFQGDYEQYFGPGTRLTVT.